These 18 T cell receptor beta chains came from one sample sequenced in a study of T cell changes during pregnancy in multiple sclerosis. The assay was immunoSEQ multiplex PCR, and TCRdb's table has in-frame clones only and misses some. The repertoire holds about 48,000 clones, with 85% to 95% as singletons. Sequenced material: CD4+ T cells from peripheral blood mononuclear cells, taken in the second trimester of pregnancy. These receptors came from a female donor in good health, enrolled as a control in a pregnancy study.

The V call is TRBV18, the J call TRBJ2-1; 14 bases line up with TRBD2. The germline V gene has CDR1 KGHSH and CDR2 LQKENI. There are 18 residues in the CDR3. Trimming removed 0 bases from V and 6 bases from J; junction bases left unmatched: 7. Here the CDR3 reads CASSPPKGLAGESNEQFF. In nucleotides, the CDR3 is TGTGCCAGCTCACCACCTAAGGGACTAGCGGGAGAGAGCAATGAGCAGTTCTTC.

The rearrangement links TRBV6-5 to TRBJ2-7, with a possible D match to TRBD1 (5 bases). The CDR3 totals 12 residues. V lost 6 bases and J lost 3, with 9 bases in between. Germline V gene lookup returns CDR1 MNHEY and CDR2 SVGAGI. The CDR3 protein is CASSAGIYEQYF. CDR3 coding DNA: TGTGCCAGCAGCGCAGGGATCTACGAGCAGTACTTC.

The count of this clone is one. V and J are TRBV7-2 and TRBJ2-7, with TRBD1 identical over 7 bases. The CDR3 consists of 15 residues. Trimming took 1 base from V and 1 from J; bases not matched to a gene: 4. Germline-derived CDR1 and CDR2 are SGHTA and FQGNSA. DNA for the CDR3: TGTGCCAGCAGCTTAGGACAGGGTCTATCCTACGAGCAGTACTTC. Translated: CASSLGQGLSYEQYF.

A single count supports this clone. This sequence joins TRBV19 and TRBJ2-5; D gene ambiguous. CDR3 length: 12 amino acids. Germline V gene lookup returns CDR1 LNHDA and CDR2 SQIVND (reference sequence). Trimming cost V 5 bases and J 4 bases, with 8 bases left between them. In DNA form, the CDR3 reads TGTGCCAGTAGTGAGACGGGAGAGACCCAGTACTTC. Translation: CASSETGETQYF.

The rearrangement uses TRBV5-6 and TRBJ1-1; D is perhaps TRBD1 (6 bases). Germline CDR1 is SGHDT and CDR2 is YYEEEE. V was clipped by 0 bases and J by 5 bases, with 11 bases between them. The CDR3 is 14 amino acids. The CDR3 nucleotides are TGTGCCAGCAGCTTGGGTAGGGGGGGGACTGAAGCTTTCTTT. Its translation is CASSLGRGGTEAFF.

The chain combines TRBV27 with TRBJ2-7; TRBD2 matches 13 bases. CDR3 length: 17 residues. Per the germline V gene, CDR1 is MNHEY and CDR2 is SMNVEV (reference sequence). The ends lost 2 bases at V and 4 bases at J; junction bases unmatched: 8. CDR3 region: CASSLVPPTSGRYEQYF. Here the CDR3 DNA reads TGTGCCAGCAGTTTAGTTCCCCCGACTAGCGGGAGGTACGAGCAGTACTTC.

Written as DNA, the CDR3 is TGTGCCAGCAGCGTTCAAGCGGGAGAATCAGATACGCAGTATTTT. It translates to CASSVQAGESDTQYF. This chain joins TRBV9 and TRBJ2-3, with 8 bases lining up with TRBD2. V gave up 2 bases and J gave up 4 bases; unmatched junction bases: 6. CDR1 SGDLS and CDR2 YYNGEE come from the germline V gene. The CDR3 covers 15 residues.

In DNA form, the CDR3 reads TGTGCCAGCAGCGTAGACCCGGGAGGGGCCAACGTCCTGACTTTC. Protein sequence: CASSVDPGGANVLTF. The chain combines TRBV9 with TRBJ2-6, with TRBD2 as a possible D gene (5 bases). Per the germline V gene, CDR1 is SGDLS and CDR2 is YYNGEE. V lost 0 bases to trimming and J lost 4 bases, with 8 bases between them. This CDR3 contains 15 residues.

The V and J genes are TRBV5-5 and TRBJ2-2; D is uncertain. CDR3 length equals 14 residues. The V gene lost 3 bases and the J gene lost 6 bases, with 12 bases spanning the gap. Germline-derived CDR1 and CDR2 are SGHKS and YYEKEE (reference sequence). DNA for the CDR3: TGTGCCAGCAGCTGGCTGGTGTCGCCCGGGGAGCTGTTTTTT. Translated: CASSWLVSPGELFF.

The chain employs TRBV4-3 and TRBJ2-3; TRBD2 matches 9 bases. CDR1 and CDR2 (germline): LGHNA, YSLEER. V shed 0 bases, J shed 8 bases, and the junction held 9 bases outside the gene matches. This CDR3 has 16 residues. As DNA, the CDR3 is TGCGCCAGCAGCCAAGAGAGGACTAGCGTTCAAAGTACGCAGTATTTT. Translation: CASSQERTSVQSTQYF.

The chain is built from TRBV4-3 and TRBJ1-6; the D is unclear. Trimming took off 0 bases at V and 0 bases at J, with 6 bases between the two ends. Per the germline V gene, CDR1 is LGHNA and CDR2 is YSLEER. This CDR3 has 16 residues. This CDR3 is CASSQDRSSYNSPLHF. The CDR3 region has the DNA TGCGCCAGCAGCCAAGATCGGAGCTCCTATAATTCACCCCTCCACTTT.

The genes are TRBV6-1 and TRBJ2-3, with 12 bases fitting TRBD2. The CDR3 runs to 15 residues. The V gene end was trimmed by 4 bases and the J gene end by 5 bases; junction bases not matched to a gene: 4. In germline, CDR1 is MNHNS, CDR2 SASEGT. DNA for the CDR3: TGTGCCAGCAGTGCCCTAGCGGGGGGGCTAGATACGCAGTATTTT. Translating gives CASSALAGGLDTQYF.

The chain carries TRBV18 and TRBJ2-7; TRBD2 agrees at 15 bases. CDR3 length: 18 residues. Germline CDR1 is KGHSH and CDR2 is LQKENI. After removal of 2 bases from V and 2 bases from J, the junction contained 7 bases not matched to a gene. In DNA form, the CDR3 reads TGTGCCAGCTCACCAGGGACTAGCGGGGGGACGATCGCCTACGAGCAGTACTTC. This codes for CASSPGTSGGTIAYEQYF.

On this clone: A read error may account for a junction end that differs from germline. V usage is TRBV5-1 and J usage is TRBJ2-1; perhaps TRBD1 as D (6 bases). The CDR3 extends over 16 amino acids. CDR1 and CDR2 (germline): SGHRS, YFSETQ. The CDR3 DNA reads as TGCGCCAGCAGCTCGGTAGGGGGTAACTCCCACAATGAGCAGTTCTTC. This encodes CASSSVGGNSHNEQFF.

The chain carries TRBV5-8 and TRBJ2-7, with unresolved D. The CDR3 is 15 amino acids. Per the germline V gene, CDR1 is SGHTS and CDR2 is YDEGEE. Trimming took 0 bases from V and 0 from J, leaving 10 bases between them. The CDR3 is CASSLGKKRSYEQYF. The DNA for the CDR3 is TGTGCCAGCAGCTTGGGGAAAAAGCGCTCCTACGAGCAGTACTTC. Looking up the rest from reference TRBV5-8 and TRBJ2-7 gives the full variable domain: EAGVTQSPTHLIKTRGQQATLRCSPISGHTSVYWYQQALGLGLQFLLWYDEGEERNRGNFPPRFSGRQFPNYSSELNVNALELEDSALYLCASSLGKKRSYEQYFGPGTRLTVT.

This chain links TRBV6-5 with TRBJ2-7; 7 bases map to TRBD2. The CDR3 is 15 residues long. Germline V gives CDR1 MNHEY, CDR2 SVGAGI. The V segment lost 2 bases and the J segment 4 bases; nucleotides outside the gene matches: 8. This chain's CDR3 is CASSYGGSSRYEQYF. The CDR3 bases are TGTGCCAGCAGTTACGGCGGGAGCAGTCGGTACGAGCAGTACTTC.

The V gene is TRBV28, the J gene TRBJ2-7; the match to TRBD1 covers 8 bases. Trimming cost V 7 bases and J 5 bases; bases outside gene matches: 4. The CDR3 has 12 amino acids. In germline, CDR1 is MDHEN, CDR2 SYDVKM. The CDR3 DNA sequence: TGTGCCAGCATAGACAGGGGAAACGAGCAGTACTTC. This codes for CASIDRGNEQYF.

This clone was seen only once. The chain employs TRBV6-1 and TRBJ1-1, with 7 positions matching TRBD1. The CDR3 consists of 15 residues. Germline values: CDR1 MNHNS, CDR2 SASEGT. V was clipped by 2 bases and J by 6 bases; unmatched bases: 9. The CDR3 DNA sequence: TGTGCCAGCAGTGAAAATCTGTCCGGGACAGCTGAAGCTTTCTTT. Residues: CASSENLSGTAEAFF.